This T cell receptor (beta chain) was observed in a study of OX40 agonist ivuxolimab in advanced cancers. For the study in its entirety: Ivuxolimab, which targeted the costimulatory receptor OX40 (CD134), was an agonistic, fully human IgG2 monoclonal antibody. Prior anti-PD-1, anti-PD-L1 or anti-CTLA-4 therapy was permitted, and less than 45% of dose-escalation patients had received checkpoint inhibitors. Of the approximately 50 patients in dose escalation, 19 had hepatocellular carcinoma, around 15 had melanoma, 9 had renal cell carcinoma and 9 had head and neck cancer. Partial responses occurred in three dose-escalation patients, of whom one had hepatocellular carcinoma and two had cutaneous melanoma. Intravenous ivuxolimab was administered to patients every 2 weeks at six dose levels: 0.01, 0.1, 0.3, 1.5, 3 and 10 mg/kg. The paper reports the monotherapy dose-escalation portion (N = 52 patients) of the phase I ivuxolimab trial. In the dose-escalation cohort, over 65% of patients were male, and the mean age was about 55 years, with a range of about 23 to 85. Peripheral TCRbeta sequencing was intended to test whether TCR sequence diversity was altered and clonal T-cell expansion was caused by ivuxolimab.

Trimming at the junction amounts to 5 bases on V and 0 bases on J, and the germline ends lie 7 bases apart. There are 13 amino acids in the CDR3, from cysteine to phenylalanine inclusive. Left in the record is the CDR3 DNA by itself, 39 bases read in frame from the first base. For CDR1 and CDR2, the germline V gene lists SQVTM and ANQGSEA. Genomic DNA was isolated from the sorted cells so that the TCRbeta CDR3 region could be sequenced. TCRbeta CDR3 regions were sequenced using the immunoSEQ Assay. TCRdb limited this immuneACCESS table to in-frame rearrangements with V and J called. A share of clones is missing; checked studies link under half to unresolved V genes, and the rest is unexplained. This sample is represented by about 47,000 clones; around 80% of them were singletons. 1.5% to 2% of the sample goes to the ten largest clones. Patients with autoimmune disease history or receiving systemic immunosuppression were excluded from the trial. Peripheral blood for TCR sequencing was collected from all dose cohorts at baseline, on cycle 4 day 1, and on cycle 7 day 1. Samples were obtained from an open-label, multicenter, first-in-human phase I dose-escalation trial of ivuxolimab. The trial enrolled adults with locally advanced or metastatic head and neck squamous cell, hepatocellular, melanoma or renal cell carcinoma. CD4+ and CD8+ T cells were sorted separately from peripheral blood before TCR sequencing.

In regard to this clone: What antigen it recognizes has not been identified. No much larger clone is present one base from it, and per-base qualities are unavailable.

The paper's findings and limits, for the study overall: Partial responders in the 0.1-3.0 mg/kg groups had among the lowest normalized peripheral clonal expansion, especially among CD8+ T cells. Low levels of normalized T-cell clonal expansion were also shown by some nonresponding patients. Clonal expansion of both CD4+ and CD8+ blood T cells was observed from baseline to week 6 at doses 0.1 to 3.0 mg/kg. Which antigens the clonally expanded peripheral T cells were specific for was not determined. After ivuxolimab, more expanded clones were found on average in CD8+ T cells than in CD4+ T cells.

The receptor was derived from an adult with an advanced solid tumor such as melanoma, head and neck, liver or kidney cancer. The sequences come from CD4+ or CD8+ T cells sorted from blood, collected in a trial of the OX40 agonist ivuxolimab. The V and J segments used are TRBV29-1 and TRBJ1-4; too little of a D gene remains to name it. At the DNA level, the sequence is TGCAGCGTTTATGGAGCAACTAATGAAAAACTGTTTTTT. Its amino acids are CSVYGATNEKLFF.